The clone carrying this T cell receptor beta chain has only one observation. Libraries were prepared by immunoSEQ multiplex PCR; TCRdb keeps only in-frame clonotypes and omits some of them. The sample shows 100,000 to 150,000 clones, about 88% of them seen only once. The data originate from a study of blood T cell repertoires in COVID-19. Overall study context: Sample material is recorded as cDNA or gDNA derived from T cells, B-cell-depleted T cells, or PBMCs.

The CDR3 covers 14 residues. Deletions cut 0 bases from V and 5 bases from J, with 11 bases between. Germline values: CDR1 SGDLS, CDR2 YYNGEE. The V gene is TRBV9, the J gene TRBJ2-5, with D hard to call. What was sequenced was peripheral blood. This TCR came from a woman older than 75 with acute or convalescent COVID-19. For the CDR3, the DNA is TGTGCCAGCAGCGTAGAGGAGCAGTCGGAGACCCAGTACTTC. Amino acids: CASSVEEQSETQYF.